This TCR beta chain came from a study of blood T cells in healthy people across ages. General study points: Per-million-T-cell TCR beta diversity fell roughly linearly with age. It was the long-lived donors that had more naive CD4+ cells and higher diversity than aged donors. PBMCs were not sorted, which prevented a conclusive comparison of naive versus antigen-experienced cells.

Donors gave ten milliliters of peripheral blood apiece. With a J-beta primer mix and a sample-barcoded 5' primer, a second PCR ran 7 to 11 cycles. TCRdb processed the 5' RACE reads anew with MiXCR; each CDR3 protein has one entry. The data show 1.5 million to 2 million distinct CDR3 sequences, approximately 39% seen once. Details on this clonotype: What it binds is not known.

This CDR3 contains 14 residues. V shed 4 bases and J 5 bases; nucleotides not matched to a gene: 6. Germline CDR1 reads MDHEN; CDR2 reads SYDVKM. The clonotype originates from a human donor in good health. Sequencing input: blood. The rearrangement joins TRBV28 to TRBJ1-1; 8 bases are a match to TRBD1. CDR3 in amino acids: CASSSGGRGTEAFF. In DNA form, the CDR3 reads TGTGCCAGCAGTTCAGGGGGCAGGGGAACTGAAGCTTTCTTT.